These 24 T cell receptor beta chains originate from one sample sequenced in a study of cytomegalovirus exposure and HLA in healthy donors. The PCR employed 60 Vbeta primers together with 13 Jbeta primers. Produced via immunoSEQ multiplex PCR; TCRdb's table is partial and in-frame only. This sample has 200,000 to 300,000 clones, with roughly four fifths found just once. The sample comprised PBMCs. The receptors here all came from a woman in her thirties or forties in good health and CMV-seropositive.

The V gene is TRBV18, the J gene TRBJ1-1; D uncertain. Trimming took off 8 bases at V and 1 base at J, with 11 bases between the two ends. Germline CDR1 and CDR2: KGHSH and LQKENI. The CDR3 has 13 amino acids. CDR3 DNA: TGTGCCAGCACCATGGCAGGGAACACTGAAGCTTTCTTT. It codes for CASTMAGNTEAFF.

This chain joins TRBV5-6 and TRBJ1-2; TRBD1 aligns across 7 bases. The ends lost 2 bases at V and 2 bases at J; junction bases unmatched: 3. The CDR3 contains 14 residues. Germline V lookup: CDR1 SGHDT, CDR2 YYEEEE. The CDR3 nucleotides are TGTGCCAGCAGCTTTTTACAGGGGAACTATGGCTACACCTTC. Translated, it gives CASSFLQGNYGYTF.

The chain carries TRBV19 and TRBJ2-7; 9 bases match TRBD2. J lost 5 bases, V lost 3 bases, and 5 bases had no gene match. CDR1 is LNHDA, CDR2 SQIVND, per germline (reference sequence). The CDR3 spans 14 residues. CDR3 in amino acids: CASSIIAGVHEQYF. CDR3 in DNA: TGTGCCAGTAGTATCATAGCGGGAGTCCACGAGCAGTACTTC.

Concerning this clone: A read error may account for a junction end that differs from germline. The chain combines TRBV7-9 with TRBJ2-7; D is perhaps TRBD2 (5 bases). This CDR3 contains 17 residues. Germline V gives CDR1 SEHNR, CDR2 FQNEAQ (reference sequence). This chain's CDR3 is CSSSLTSLSGSSYEQYF. The CDR3 nucleotides read TGTTCCAGCAGCTTAACCTCTCTAAGCGGAAGCTCCTACGAGCAGTACTTC.

V and J are TRBV19 and TRBJ1-1, with 7 bases lining up with TRBD1. The J segment lost 2 bases and the V segment lost 1 base, leaving 4 bases of the junction unmatched. This CDR3 is 15 amino acids long. Per germline, CDR1 LNHDA and CDR2 SQIVND (reference sequence). The CDR3 protein is CASSIAQGSNTEAFF. DNA for the CDR3: TGTGCCAGTAGTATAGCACAGGGGAGTAACACTGAAGCTTTCTTT.

The J gene is TRBJ2-2, the V gene TRBV25-1; no clear D gene. The V gene's germline CDR1 is MGHDK and CDR2 SYGVNS. V was pared by 6 bases and J by 0 bases, with 5 bases between. CDR3 length: 13 residues. The CDR3 sequence is CASSYPNTGELFF. CDR3 in DNA: TGTGCCAGCAGCTACCCGAACACCGGGGAGCTGTTTTTT.

A word on this clone: This CDR3 is also generated by other DNA sequences in the sample. The rearrangement joins TRBV29-1 to TRBJ2-7, with 7 nucleotides matching TRBD2. Per germline, CDR1 SQVTM and CDR2 ANQGSEA. J was trimmed by 1 base and V by 4 bases; bases with no gene match: 4. The CDR3 has 13 residues. The CDR3 coding sequence is TGCAGCGTTGTCCCTAGCGGTTCCTACGAGCAGTACTTC. Translated: CSVVPSGSYEQYF.

V gene TRBV30 combines with J gene TRBJ2-4; perhaps TRBD2 as D (5 bases). Germline V gene sequence: CDR1 GTSNPN, CDR2 SVGIG (reference sequence). Trimming pared 2 bases from V and 6 bases from J, leaving 14 bases between. The CDR3 length is 14 residues. In nucleotides, the CDR3 is TGTGCCTGGAGTCTCCGGACTTCGGGAAACATTCAGTACTTC. Encoded protein: CAWSLRTSGNIQYF.

This chain links TRBV19 with TRBJ2-1; 14 bases line up with TRBD2. This CDR3 is built from 11 residues. The trim removed 8 bases at V and 14 bases at J, leaving 2 bases unmatched. CDR1 is LNHDA, CDR2 SQIVND, per germline (reference sequence). The chain's CDR3 is CASWTSGRKFF. CDR3 nucleotides: TGTGCCAGTTGGACTAGCGGGAGGAAGTTCTTC.

This clone was picked up a small number of times. The V and J genes are TRBV4-3 and TRBJ1-1; 10 nucleotides match TRBD1. V lost 4 bases, J lost 2 bases, and 1 base stayed unmatched. Germline-derived CDR1 and CDR2 are LGHNA and YSLEER. The CDR3 is made up of 14 amino acids. DNA for the CDR3: TGCGCCAGCAGCCGGGACAGGGGTAACACTGAAGCTTTCTTT. Encoded protein: CASSRDRGNTEAFF.

The chain has TRBV27 and TRBJ2-5; D possibly corresponds to TRBD2 (6 bases). V lost 1 base and J 3 bases, leaving 9 bases between the germline ends. CDR3 length equals 14 residues. Germline V CDR1 and CDR2: MNHEY, SMNVEV (reference sequence). The CDR3 sequence: CASSLFSGEETQYF. CDR3 DNA sequence: TGTGCCAGCAGTTTATTTTCGGGGGAAGAGACCCAGTACTTC.

This chain uses TRBV5-6 with TRBJ2-1; D unresolved. This CDR3 has 14 residues. The V and J ends lost 0 bases and 8 bases respectively, with 12 bases between them. The germline V gene has CDR1 SGHDT and CDR2 YYEEEE. Here the CDR3 DNA reads TGTGCCAGCAGCTTGGTAAGCCCGAGTGATGAGCAGTTCTTC. It is translated as CASSLVSPSDEQFF. The variable domain in full, completed from reference TRBV5-6 and TRBJ2-1, reads DAGVTQSPTHLIKTRGQQVTLRCSPKSGHDTVSWYQQALGQGPQFIFQYYEEEERQRGNFPDRFSGHQFPNYSSELNVNALLLGDSALYLCASSLVSPSDEQFFGPGTRLTVL.

The chain links TRBV7-2 to TRBJ2-7; D unclear. The CDR3 has 15 residues. V lost 2 bases to trimming and J lost 2 bases, with 13 bases between them. CDR1 and CDR2 (germline): SGHTA, FQGNSA. The CDR3 here is CASSLSGLPTYEQYF. CDR3 nucleotide sequence: TGTGCCAGCAGCTTATCTGGGCTACCCACCTACGAGCAGTACTTC. The full variable domain, its missing parts supplied by reference TRBV7-2 and TRBJ2-7, is GAGVSQSPSNKVTEKGKDVELRCDPISGHTALYWYRQSLGQGLEFLIYFQGNSAPDKSGLPSDRFSAERTGGSVSTLTIQRTQQEDSAVYLCASSLSGLPTYEQYFGPGTRLTVT.

This sequence joins TRBV29-1 and TRBJ1-2, with no clear D. V lost 5 bases, J lost 0 bases, and 10 bases lay in between. Germline lookup yields CDR1 SQVTM and CDR2 ANQGSEA. The CDR3 contains 13 residues. Here the CDR3 reads CSVYSFTNYGYTF. CDR3 bases: TGCAGCGTTTACAGCTTTACTAACTATGGCTACACCTTC.

The CDR3: CASSPGTTSSYEQYF. DNA for the CDR3: TGTGCCAGCAGCCCCGGGACAACTAGCTCCTACGAGCAGTACTTC. This rearrangement joins TRBV6-5 to TRBJ2-7; D is perhaps TRBD1 (6 bases). The germline V and J ends were trimmed by 6 bases and 0 bases, with 15 bases remaining between them. The germline V gene encodes CDR1 MNHEY and CDR2 SVGAGI. CDR3 length equals 15 residues.

The rearrangement joins TRBV5-1 to TRBJ2-2; D perhaps matches TRBD2 (5 bases). The ends were cut back, 0 bases at V and 2 bases at J, with 11 bases in the middle. Germline CDR1 and CDR2: SGHRS and YFSETQ. There are 16 residues in the CDR3. The CDR3: CASSLANSVNTGELFF. The CDR3 DNA sequence: TGCGCCAGCAGCTTGGCCAATAGCGTAAACACCGGGGAGCTGTTTTTT.

This chain uses TRBV15 with TRBJ1-1, with D possibly matching TRBD1 (5 bases). From germline, CDR1 is LNHNV and CDR2 YYDKDF (reference sequence). The CDR3 spans 13 residues. The ends were cut back, 4 bases at V and 3 bases at J, with 9 bases in the middle. The CDR3 loop is CATSISGYTEAFF. The CDR3 coding sequence is TGTGCCACCAGCATCTCAGGGTACACTGAAGCTTTCTTT.

J is TRBJ2-3 and V is TRBV19; TRBD2 agrees at 11 bases. After removal of 7 bases from V and 5 bases from J, the junction contained 5 bases not matched to a gene. The V gene's germline CDR1 is LNHDA and CDR2 SQIVND (reference sequence). This CDR3 has 14 residues. CDR3 in amino acids: CASKLAGAVDTQYF. CDR3 bases: TGTGCCAGTAAACTAGCGGGAGCAGTAGATACGCAGTATTTT.

The sample holds one count of this clone. The chain couples TRBV15 to TRBJ2-3; 13 bases map to TRBD2. Looked up from germline, CDR1 is LNHNV and CDR2 is YYDKDF (reference sequence). J was trimmed by 4 bases and V by 3 bases; bases with no gene match: 1. The CDR3 totals 15 residues. The CDR3 loop reads CATSSGLAGADTQYF. The CDR3 DNA is TGTGCCACCAGCAGCGGACTAGCGGGAGCAGATACGCAGTATTTT.

The count of this clone is one. The chain joins TRBV4-3 to TRBJ2-3, with 9 nucleotides matching TRBD1. The germline V gene has CDR1 LGHNA and CDR2 YSLEER. This CDR3 has 16 residues. Losses at the gene ends were 0 bases for V and 2 bases for J; bases not matched to a gene: 3. Here the CDR3 DNA reads TGCGCCAGCAGCCAAGACGGGACAGGGTACACAGATACGCAGTATTTT. Its protein product is CASSQDGTGYTDTQYF.

Turning to this clone: The junction and the germline gene differ at one end; a read error may be behind it. V gene TRBV5-1 combines with J gene TRBJ2-5; TRBD2 matches at 11 bases. Looked up from germline, CDR1 is SGHRS and CDR2 is YFSETQ. The CDR3 contains 16 residues. The CDR3 DNA sequence: TGCGCCAGCAGCCCCAGGTGGATAGCGGGAGGGGAGACCCGGTACTTC. Protein sequence: CASSPRWIAGGETRYF.

The table lists this clone with a count of one. The chain is built from TRBV6-1 and TRBJ1-2, with unresolved D. The CDR3 has 13 residues. Germline-derived CDR1 and CDR2 are MNHNS and SASEGT. V was cut by 3 bases and J by 3 bases, with 8 bases left in between. This chain's CDR3 is CASSDWGDYGYTF. The CDR3 DNA reads TGTGCCAGCAGTGATTGGGGAGACTATGGCTACACCTTC.

This clone was observed a single time. The genes are TRBV11-3 and TRBJ1-1; D possibly corresponds to TRBD1 (5 bases). Trimming took off 2 bases at V and 5 bases at J, with 15 bases between the two ends. The CDR3 has 15 residues. Germline CDR1 SGHNT, CDR2 YENEEA. DNA for the CDR3: TGTGCCAGCAGCTTAAGTAGTGGGGCTGGGACTGAAGCTTTCTTT. Encoded protein: CASSLSSGAGTEAFF.

The chain recombines TRBV25-1 with TRBJ1-2; D is perhaps TRBD1 (5 bases). The CDR3 length is 13 residues. Per germline, CDR1 MGHDK and CDR2 SYGVNS. Between the trimmed V and J ends, which lost 6 bases and 3 bases, there was a span of 11 bases. The CDR3, as DNA: TGTGCCAGCAGGGGGGGGACCTACTATGGCTACACCTTC. This encodes CASRGGTYYGYTF.